This T cell receptor beta chain was documented in a study of T cell changes during pregnancy in multiple sclerosis. The assay was immunoSEQ multiplex PCR, and TCRdb's table has in-frame clones only and misses some. This table holds about 48,000 clones, 90% to 95% found once. The CDR3 extends over 14 amino acids. The V and J ends lost 5 bases and 2 bases respectively, with 12 bases between them. CDR1 is SGHVS, CDR2 FNYEAQ, per germline. The origin of this receptor is a female donor with multiple sclerosis, enrolled in a pregnancy study. The chain recombines TRBV7-6 with TRBJ1-2; D is perhaps TRBD1 (5 bases). This specimen consisted of CD4+ T cells from peripheral blood mononuclear cells, obtained in the first trimester of pregnancy. This CDR3 reads CASSTSGPNYGYTF. CDR3 bases: TGTGCCAGCAGCACCTCAGGGCCCAACTATGGCTACACCTTC.